Following are 27 T cell receptor beta chains from one sample sequenced in a study of cytomegalovirus exposure and HLA in healthy donors. This PCR relied on a set of 60 Vbeta primers and 13 Jbeta primers. Data came from immunoSEQ multiplex PCR; TCRdb stores just in-frame clones and leaves some out. Recorded for this sample: about 130,000 clones. Source material: PBMCs. These receptors came from a woman in her fifties or sixties in good health and CMV-seronegative.

The chain links TRBV7-3 to TRBJ2-2; TRBD2 matches 12 bases. Losses at the gene ends were 5 bases for V and 10 bases for J; bases not matched to a gene: 5. The CDR3 is 14 residues long. Germline assignment: CDR1 SGHTA and CDR2 FQGTGA. The CDR3 DNA is TGTGCCAGCAGCCCCCGACTAGCGGGAGAGGAGCTGTTTTTT. Protein: CASSPRLAGEELFF. The variable domain in full, with the rest retrieved from reference TRBV7-3 and TRBJ2-2, is GAGVSQTPSNKVTEKGKYVELRCDPISGHTALYWYRQSLGQGPEFLIYFQGTGAADDSGLPNDRFFAVRPEGSVSTLKIQRTERGDSAVYLCASSPRLAGEELFFGEGSRLTVL.

The chain joins TRBV7-8 to TRBJ2-1, with 8 bases matching TRBD2. Germline V gives CDR1 SGHVS, CDR2 FQNEAQ. The junction had 8 bases not matched to a gene; V was cut back by 7 bases and J by 0 bases. The CDR3 covers 16 residues. The CDR3: CASTTRGTSSYNEQFF. Here the CDR3 DNA reads TGTGCCAGCACCACACGAGGGACTAGCTCCTACAATGAGCAGTTCTTC.

This chain uses TRBV7-8 with TRBJ2-1; D gene uncertain. The CDR3 is 15 amino acids. The germline V and J ends were trimmed by 5 bases and 0 bases, with 11 bases remaining between them. In germline, CDR1 is SGHVS, CDR2 FQNEAQ. DNA of the CDR3: TGTGCCAGCAGCACCCCGAGGCGCTCCTACAATGAGCAGTTCTTC. Amino acid sequence: CASSTPRRSYNEQFF.

J is TRBJ1-2 and V is TRBV6-5, with D tentatively TRBD1 (5 bases). V gave up 5 bases and J gave up 4 bases, with 14 bases separating them. Germline V lookup: CDR1 MNHEY, CDR2 SVGAGI. The CDR3 has 14 residues. In DNA form, the CDR3 reads TGTGCCAGCAGTCCTAGGGGAGGGACCTATGGCTACACCTTC. Encoded protein: CASSPRGGTYGYTF.

The chain couples TRBV10-3 to TRBJ2-5; 7 bases align to TRBD1. V lost 7 bases, J lost 5 bases, and 10 bases stayed unmatched. Germline V CDR1 and CDR2: ENHRY, SYGVKD. The CDR3 runs 14 residues. The CDR3, as DNA: TGTGCCATCAAACCGACTACAGGGGATGAGACCCAGTACTTC. Amino acids: CAIKPTTGDETQYF.

The V call is TRBV5-1, the J call TRBJ1-6; 7 bases agree with TRBD1. The CDR3 covers 16 residues. The V segment lost 0 bases and the J segment 7 bases; nucleotides outside the gene matches: 7. CDR1 and CDR2 from the germline V gene are SGHRS and YFSETQ. The CDR3 loop is CASSLAGTERNSPLHF. The CDR3 bases are TGCGCCAGCAGCTTGGCAGGGACAGAAAGAAATTCACCCCTCCACTTT.

This chain links TRBV9 with TRBJ2-7; tentatively, D is TRBD1 (6 bases). Trimming stripped 0 bases from V and 2 bases from J, with 12 bases between. This CDR3 has 15 residues. CDR1 is SGDLS, CDR2 YYNGEE, per germline. CDR3 DNA sequence: TGTGCCAGCAGCGTAGCTATAGGGGACACCTACGAGCAGTACTTC. Its translation is CASSVAIGDTYEQYF.

This chain connects TRBV2 to TRBJ1-5, with TRBD1 matching 7 bases. The ends lost 4 bases at V and 4 bases at J; junction bases unmatched: 4. The CDR3 has 14 amino acids. Germline CDR1 reads SNHLY; CDR2 reads FYNNEI. CDR3 sequence: CASSGDSLNQPQHF. The DNA of the CDR3 is TGTGCCAGCAGTGGGGACAGCCTAAATCAGCCCCAGCATTTT.

The chain has TRBV6-5 and TRBJ2-7, with D unclear. Looked up from germline, CDR1 is MNHEY and CDR2 is SVGAGI. Trimming took off 0 bases at V and 2 bases at J, with 11 bases between the two ends. The CDR3 covers 15 residues. The CDR3 DNA sequence: TGTGCCAGCAGTTACTCTCGCGGATCCCCCTACGAGCAGTACTTC. Protein product: CASSYSRGSPYEQYF.

This chain links TRBV6-5 with TRBJ1-2, with 8 bases matching TRBD1. V lost 4 bases and J lost 9; bases outside the gene matches: 7. The germline gives CDR1 MNHEY, CDR2 SVGAGI. The CDR3 runs 13 residues. CDR3: CASSSMDRVSYTF. DNA of the CDR3: TGTGCCAGCAGTTCCATGGACAGGGTGAGCTACACCTTC.

This chain joins TRBV5-4 and TRBJ2-1; D is ambiguous. Trimming left V 9 bases short and J 6 bases short, with 13 bases between. Germline V gives CDR1 SGHNT, CDR2 YYREEE (reference sequence). The CDR3 runs 12 residues. The chain's CDR3 is CATRIAANEQFF. CDR3 sequence (DNA): TGTGCCACCCGGATCGCGGCCAATGAGCAGTTCTTC.

The genes are TRBV5-1 and TRBJ1-1, with 9 bases matching TRBD1. V shed 2 bases, J shed 4 bases, and the junction held 9 bases outside the gene matches. The CDR3 spans 16 residues. Germline V gene sequence: CDR1 SGHRS, CDR2 YFSETQ. The CDR3 region has the DNA TGCGCCAGCAGCTTTACAGGGGGCGTCACGGGCACTGAAGCTTTCTTT. This encodes CASSFTGGVTGTEAFF.

The V and J genes are TRBV5-6 and TRBJ1-4; perhaps TRBD1 as D (6 bases). The ends were cut back, 5 bases at V and 5 bases at J, with 16 bases in the middle. Germline CDR1 and CDR2: SGHDT and YYEEEE. CDR3 length: 15 amino acids. The CDR3 bases are TGTGCCAGCAGTTCCCCAGGGGCTTTAAATGAAAAACTGTTTTTT. Amino acid sequence: CASSSPGALNEKLFF.

The V and J genes are TRBV9 and TRBJ2-5; 7 bases agree with TRBD1. Trimming cost V 0 bases and J 2 bases; bases outside gene matches: 1. The CDR3 runs 14 residues. CDR1 and CDR2 (germline): SGDLS, YYNGEE. CDR3 loop: CASSVGTGQETQYF. The CDR3 coding sequence is TGTGCCAGCAGCGTAGGGACAGGTCAAGAGACCCAGTACTTC.

V is TRBV2 and J is TRBJ2-5, with D perhaps matching TRBD2 (6 bases). TRBJ2-7 matches the DNA end more closely, so the J call is doubtful. Germline assignment: CDR1 SNHLY and CDR2 FYNNEI. This CDR3 spans 12 amino acids. The CDR3 DNA sequence: TGTGCCAGCCTGGGACTCGGCAACGAGCAGTACTTC. This gives the protein CASLGLGNEQYF.

V gene TRBV10-2 combines with J gene TRBJ1-6, with 8 positions matching TRBD1. This CDR3 spans 15 amino acids. Germline V gene sequence: CDR1 WSHSY, CDR2 SAAADI. V lost 6 bases and J lost 9; bases outside the gene matches: 10. This CDR3 is CASRETGAIASPLHF. The CDR3 coding sequence is TGCGCCAGCAGGGAGACAGGGGCGATCGCTTCACCCCTCCACTTT.

The J gene is TRBJ2-2, the V gene TRBV6-1; possible D gene TRBD2, 7 bases. The CDR3 extends over 17 amino acids. CDR1 is MNHNS and CDR2 is SASEGT in the germline V gene. Trimming shortened V by 1 base and J by 5 bases, and 17 bases separated the two germline ends. The CDR3 sequence is CASSEGVGGATTGELFF. The CDR3 nucleotides read TGTGCCAGCAGTGAAGGTGTGGGGGGGGCAACAACCGGGGAGCTGTTTTTT.

This sequence joins TRBV5-1 and TRBJ1-6, with D perhaps TRBD1 (5 bases). Germline loops: CDR1 SGHRS, CDR2 YFSETQ. Trimming took off 0 bases at V and 3 bases at J, with 13 bases between the two ends. CDR3 length: 17 amino acids. CDR3 amino acids: CASSLVAGRNYNSPLHF. The CDR3 nucleotides are TGCGCCAGCAGCTTGGTCGCAGGGCGAAACTATAATTCACCCCTCCACTTT.

CDR3 DNA sequence: TGTGCCAGCAGCTTGTATAGCGCTACCTACGAGCAGTACTTC. Amino acids: CASSLYSATYEQYF. V usage is TRBV5-6 and J usage is TRBJ2-7; perhaps TRBD2 as D (5 bases). Trimming removed 1 base from V and 2 bases from J, with 10 bases in between. Germline V gene sequence: CDR1 SGHDT, CDR2 YYEEEE. This CDR3 is 14 amino acids long.

The chain is built from TRBV7-3 and TRBJ1-3; D might be TRBD1 (6 bases). This CDR3 contains 15 residues. V shed 5 bases and J shed 2 bases, with 13 bases lying between them. From germline, CDR1 is SGHTA and CDR2 FQGTGA. The CDR3 DNA reads as TGTGCCAGCAGCGAACAGGGTTCCCCTGGAAACACCATATATTTT. It encodes CASSEQGSPGNTIYF.

V gene TRBV9 combines with J gene TRBJ1-1; 8 bases are a match to TRBD1. The CDR3 runs to 16 residues. CDR1 and CDR2 from the germline V gene are SGDLS and YYNGEE. The V segment lost 4 bases and the J segment 0 bases; nucleotides outside the gene matches: 8. As DNA, the CDR3 is TGTGCCAGCAGCAGAGGACAGGGTATACTGAACACTGAAGCTTTCTTT. Encoded protein: CASSRGQGILNTEAFF.

The genes are TRBV7-8 and TRBJ2-5, with 8 bases lining up with TRBD1. CDR1 is SGHVS and CDR2 is FQNEAQ in the germline V gene. Unmatched junction bases numbered 10, after V lost 5 bases and J lost 2 bases. This CDR3 is built from 16 residues. This chain's CDR3 is CASSPLDRVIQETQYF. CDR3 coding DNA: TGTGCCAGCAGCCCCCTGGACAGGGTTATTCAAGAGACCCAGTACTTC.

The J gene is TRBJ2-7, the V gene TRBV7-9, with 8 bases lining up with TRBD1. The CDR3 is 14 amino acids. Germline loops: CDR1 SEHNR, CDR2 FQNEAQ (reference sequence). The V segment lost 1 base and the J segment 3 bases; nucleotides outside the gene matches: 2. The CDR3 coding sequence is TGTGCCAGCAGCTTAGGTGACAGGGGCTACGAGCAGTACTTC. It codes for CASSLGDRGYEQYF.

This sequence joins TRBV6-5 and TRBJ2-7; 10 bases map to TRBD2. The CDR3 extends over 14 amino acids. Losses at the gene ends were 4 bases for V and 3 bases for J; bases not matched to a gene: 3. Germline V gene lookup returns CDR1 MNHEY and CDR2 SVGAGI. As DNA, the CDR3 is TGTGCCAGCAGTTCAACTAGCGGGGTCTACGAGCAGTACTTC. Its translation is CASSSTSGVYEQYF.

This sequence joins TRBV4-1 and TRBJ2-3; 9 bases fit TRBD2. CDR1 and CDR2 from the germline V gene are MGHRA and YSYEKL. Germline trimming cut 0 bases from V and 4 bases from J; bases unmatched to any gene: 8. The CDR3 covers 17 residues. CDR3 in DNA: TGCGCCAGCAGCCAAGATAGGGCGGGAGGGCCTTCAGATACGCAGTATTTT. Translated: CASSQDRAGGPSDTQYF.

J is TRBJ1-6 and V is TRBV10-2; 7 positions match TRBD1. Germline CDR1 is WSHSY and CDR2 is SAAADI. The CDR3 has 14 residues. The V gene end was trimmed by 6 bases and the J gene end by 7 bases; junction bases not matched to a gene: 6. In nucleotides, the CDR3 is TGCGCCAGCAGCTTTCCGGGACAGAATTCACCCCTCCACTTT. The encoded protein is CASSFPGQNSPLHF.

The rearrangement links TRBV6-1 to TRBJ1-3; no reliable D call. V was pared by 2 bases and J by 0 bases, with 17 bases between. Germline assignment: CDR1 MNHNS and CDR2 SASEGT. The CDR3 runs to 18 residues. The CDR3 loop is CASSERRLGSYSGNTIYF. DNA for the CDR3: TGTGCCAGCAGTGAACGGCGGCTCGGGTCATACTCTGGAAACACCATATATTTT.